This TCR beta chain is from a study of tumor-infiltrating lymphocytes in primary liver carcinoma. Concerning this clonotype: Its target is unknown. A much larger clone sits a single nucleotide away, making a read error possible.

Regarding the study as a whole: The overlap of tumor-adjacent and tumor-blood pairs was smaller than that of tumor region pairs. Tumors and blood were compared for top-250-clone fraction, and tumors had the significantly higher value (p = 0.039). A fraction of only about 7-25% of top clones appeared in all five tumor regions.

CDR1 is SEHNR, CDR2 FQNEAQ, per germline (reference sequence). V dropped 11 bases and J dropped 9; count of bases not matched to a gene: 15. The CDR3 is 13 amino acids. Joint extraction of RNA and DNA used roughly 20-32 mg of bulk tissue that was unsorted. Samples were taken from five separate regions (per tumor). Priming with a constant-region primer yielded TCR beta cDNA from 400 to 500 ng total RNA. TCR beta libraries came from three nested multiplex PCR rounds using slightly modified ARM-PCR. For 10 cycles apiece, the opening two PCR rounds ran with TRBV1-TRBV30 forward primers and a C-beta reverse primer. A single record per CDR3 protein comes from TCRdb applying MiXCR to the multiplex PCR reads. The table shows 20,000 to 25,000 distinct CDR3 sequences, with approximately 70% occurring only once.

The sequenced material came from liver tumor tissue from sampling region 1. Indicated subset: tumor region T1, superior pole. J is TRBJ2-5 and V is TRBV7-9; 7 bases agree with TRBD1. The clonotype comes from a man aged 35 to 55 with primary liver carcinoma and hepatitis B virus infection. CDR3 sequence reads: CAGTATGSWAQYF. Written as DNA, the CDR3 is TGTGCCGGCACCGCGACAGGGTCTTGGGCCCAGTACTTC.